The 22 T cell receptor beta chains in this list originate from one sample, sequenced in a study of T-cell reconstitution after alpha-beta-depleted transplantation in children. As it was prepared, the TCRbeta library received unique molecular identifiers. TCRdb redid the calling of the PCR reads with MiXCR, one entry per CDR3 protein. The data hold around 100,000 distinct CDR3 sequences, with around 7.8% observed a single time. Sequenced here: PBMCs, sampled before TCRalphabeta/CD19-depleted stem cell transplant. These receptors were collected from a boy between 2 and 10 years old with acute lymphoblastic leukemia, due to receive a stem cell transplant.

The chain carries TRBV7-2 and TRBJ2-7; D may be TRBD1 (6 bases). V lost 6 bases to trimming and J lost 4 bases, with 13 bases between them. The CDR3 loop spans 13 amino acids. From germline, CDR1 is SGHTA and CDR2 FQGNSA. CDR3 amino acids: CASRSSGQYEQYF. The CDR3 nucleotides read TGTGCCAGCAGATCAAGCGGACAGTACGAGCAGTACTTC. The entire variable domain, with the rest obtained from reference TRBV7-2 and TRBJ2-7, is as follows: GAGVSQSPSNKVTEKGKDVELRCDPISGHTALYWYRQSLGQGLEFLIYFQGNSAPDKSGLPSDRFSAERTGGSVSTLTIQRTQQEDSAVYLCASRSSGQYEQYFGPGTRLTVT.

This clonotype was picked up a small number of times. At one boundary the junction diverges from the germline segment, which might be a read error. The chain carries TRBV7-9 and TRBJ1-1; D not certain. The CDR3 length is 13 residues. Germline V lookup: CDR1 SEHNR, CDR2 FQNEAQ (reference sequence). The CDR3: CASTLAGYTEAFF. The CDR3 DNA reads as TGTGCCAGCACCTTAGCGGGGTACACTGAAGCTTTCTTT.

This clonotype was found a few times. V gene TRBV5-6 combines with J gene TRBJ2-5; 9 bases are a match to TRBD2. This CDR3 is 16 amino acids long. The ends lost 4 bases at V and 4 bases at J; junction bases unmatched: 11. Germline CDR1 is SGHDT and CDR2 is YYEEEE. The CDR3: CASSEGGGVRGETQYF. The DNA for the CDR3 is TGTGCCAGCAGCGAGGGCGGGGGGGTACGCGGAGAGACCCAGTACTTC.

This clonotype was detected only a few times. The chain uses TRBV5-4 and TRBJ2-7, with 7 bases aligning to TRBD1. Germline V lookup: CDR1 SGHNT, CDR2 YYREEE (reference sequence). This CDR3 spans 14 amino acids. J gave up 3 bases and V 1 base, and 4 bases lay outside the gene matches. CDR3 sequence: CASSLNPGGYEQYF. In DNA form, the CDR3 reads TGTGCCAGCAGCTTGAATCCAGGGGGCTACGAGCAGTACTTC.

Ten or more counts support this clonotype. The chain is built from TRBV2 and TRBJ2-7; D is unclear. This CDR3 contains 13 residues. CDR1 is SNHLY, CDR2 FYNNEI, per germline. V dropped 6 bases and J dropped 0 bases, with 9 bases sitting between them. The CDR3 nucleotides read TGTGCCAGCAGCGACATTATCTCCTACGAGCAGTACTTC. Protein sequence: CASSDIISYEQYF.

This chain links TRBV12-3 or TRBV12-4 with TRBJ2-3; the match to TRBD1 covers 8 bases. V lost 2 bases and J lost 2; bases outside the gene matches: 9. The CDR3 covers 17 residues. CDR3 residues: CASSLSRDRIDTDTQYF. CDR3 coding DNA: TGTGCCAGCAGTTTATCCCGGGACAGGATAGACACAGATACGCAGTATTTT.

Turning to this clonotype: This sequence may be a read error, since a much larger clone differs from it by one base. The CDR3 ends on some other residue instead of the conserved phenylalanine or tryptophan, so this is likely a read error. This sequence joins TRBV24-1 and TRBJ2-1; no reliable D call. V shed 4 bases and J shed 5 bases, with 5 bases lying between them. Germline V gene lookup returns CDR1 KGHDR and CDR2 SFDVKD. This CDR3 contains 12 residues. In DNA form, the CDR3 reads TGTGCCACCAGTGAAAGGAACAATGAGCAGTTCTGC. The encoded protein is CATSERNNEQFC.

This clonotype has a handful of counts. The CDR3 sequence: CASTLYPHDRGNTGELFF. Here the CDR3 DNA reads TGTGCCAGCACCCTCTATCCACACGACCGCGGGAACACCGGGGAGCTGTTTTTT. The chain employs TRBV2 and TRBJ2-2; D is ambiguous. Germline CDR1 is SNHLY and CDR2 is FYNNEI. The CDR3 contains 18 residues. V dropped 7 bases and J dropped 1 base, with 22 bases sitting between them. The variable domain in full, completed from reference TRBV2 and TRBJ2-2, reads EPEVTQTPSHQVTQMGQEVILRCVPISNHLYFYWYRQILGQKVEFLVSFYNNEISEKSEIFDDQFSVERPDGSNFTLKIRSTKLEDSAMYFCASTLYPHDRGNTGELFFGEGSRLTVL.

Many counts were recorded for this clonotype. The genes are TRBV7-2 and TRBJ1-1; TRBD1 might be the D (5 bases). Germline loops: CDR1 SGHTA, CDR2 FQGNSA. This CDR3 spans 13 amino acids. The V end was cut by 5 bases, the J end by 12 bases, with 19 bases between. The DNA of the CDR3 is TGTGCCAGCAGCCCTTTAATAGGGGCCGGGCCTTTCTTT. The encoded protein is CASSPLIGAGPFF.

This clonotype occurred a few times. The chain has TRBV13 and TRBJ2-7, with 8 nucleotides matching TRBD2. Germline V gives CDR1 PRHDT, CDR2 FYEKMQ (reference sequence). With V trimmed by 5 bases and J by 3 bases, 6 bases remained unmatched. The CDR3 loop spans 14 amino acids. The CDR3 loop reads CASSTRGTSYEQYF. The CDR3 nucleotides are TGTGCCAGCAGCACCAGAGGGACTAGCTACGAGCAGTACTTC.

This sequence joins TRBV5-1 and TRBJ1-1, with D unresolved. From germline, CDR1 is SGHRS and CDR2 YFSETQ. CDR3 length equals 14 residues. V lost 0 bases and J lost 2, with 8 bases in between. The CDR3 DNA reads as TGCGCCAGCAGCTTGGCTCGTATAAACACTGAAGCTTTCTTT. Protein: CASSLARINTEAFF.

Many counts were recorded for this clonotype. The CDR3 sequence: CASSSRQGGSPLHF. CDR3 DNA: TGTGCCAGCAGTTCTCGACAGGGTGGATCACCCCTCCACTTT. This chain joins TRBV12-3 or TRBV12-4 and TRBJ1-6; TRBD1 matches at 7 bases. Trimming removed 4 bases from V and 10 bases from J; junction bases left unmatched: 7. This CDR3 has 14 amino acids.

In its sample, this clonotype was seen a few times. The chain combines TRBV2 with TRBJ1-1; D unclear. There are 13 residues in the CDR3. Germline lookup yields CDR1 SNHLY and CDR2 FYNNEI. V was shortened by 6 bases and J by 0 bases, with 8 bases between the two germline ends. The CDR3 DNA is TGTGCCAGCAGGGCCCCCGTGAACACTGAAGCTTTCTTT. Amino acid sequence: CASRAPVNTEAFF.

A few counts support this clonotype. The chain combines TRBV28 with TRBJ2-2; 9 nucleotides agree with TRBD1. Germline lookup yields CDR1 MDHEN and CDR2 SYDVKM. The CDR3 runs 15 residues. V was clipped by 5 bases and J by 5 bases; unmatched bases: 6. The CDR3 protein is CASSLGTGQTGELFF. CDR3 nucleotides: TGTGCCAGCAGTCTCGGGACAGGGCAGACCGGGGAGCTGTTTTTT.

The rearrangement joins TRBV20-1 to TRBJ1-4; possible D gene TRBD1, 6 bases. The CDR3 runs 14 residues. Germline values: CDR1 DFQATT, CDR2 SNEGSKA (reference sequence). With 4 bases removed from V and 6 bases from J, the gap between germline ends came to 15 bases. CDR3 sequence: CSAMRRDTYEKLFF. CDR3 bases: TGCAGTGCTATGAGGCGGGACACCTATGAAAAACTGTTTTTT.

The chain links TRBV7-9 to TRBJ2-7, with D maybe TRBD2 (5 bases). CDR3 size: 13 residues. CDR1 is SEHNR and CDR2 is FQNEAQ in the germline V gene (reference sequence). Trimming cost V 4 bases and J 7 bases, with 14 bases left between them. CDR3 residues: CASSYTSTPEQYF. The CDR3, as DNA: TGTGCCAGCAGCTATACTAGTACCCCGGAGCAGTACTTC.

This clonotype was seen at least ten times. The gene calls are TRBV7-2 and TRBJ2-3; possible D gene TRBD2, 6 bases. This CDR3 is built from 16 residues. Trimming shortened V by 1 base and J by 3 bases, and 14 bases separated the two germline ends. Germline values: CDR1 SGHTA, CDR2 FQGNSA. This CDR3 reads CASSLEQVEGTDTQYF. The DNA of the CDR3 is TGTGCCAGCAGCTTAGAACAGGTGGAGGGGACAGATACGCAGTATTTT.

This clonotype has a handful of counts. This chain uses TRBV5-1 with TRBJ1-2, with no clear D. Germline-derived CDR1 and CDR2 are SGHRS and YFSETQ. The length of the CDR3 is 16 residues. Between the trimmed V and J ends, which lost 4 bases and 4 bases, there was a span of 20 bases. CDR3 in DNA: TGCGCCAGCAGCCCCTCAACGTCGGGGTCCTTCTATGGCTACACCTTC. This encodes CASSPSTSGSFYGYTF.

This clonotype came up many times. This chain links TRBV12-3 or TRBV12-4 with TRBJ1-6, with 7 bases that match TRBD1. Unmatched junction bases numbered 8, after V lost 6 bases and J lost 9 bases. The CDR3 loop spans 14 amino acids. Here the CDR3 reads CASRARQGTSPLHF. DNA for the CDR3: TGTGCCAGCAGGGCGAGACAGGGTACTTCACCCCTCCACTTT.

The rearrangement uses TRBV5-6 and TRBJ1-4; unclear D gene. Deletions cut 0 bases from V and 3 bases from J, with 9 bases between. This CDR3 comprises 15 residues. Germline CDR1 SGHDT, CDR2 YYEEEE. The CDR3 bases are TGTGCCAGCAGCTTGGCTGCCAGACCTAATGAAAAACTGTTTTTT. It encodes CASSLAARPNEKLFF.

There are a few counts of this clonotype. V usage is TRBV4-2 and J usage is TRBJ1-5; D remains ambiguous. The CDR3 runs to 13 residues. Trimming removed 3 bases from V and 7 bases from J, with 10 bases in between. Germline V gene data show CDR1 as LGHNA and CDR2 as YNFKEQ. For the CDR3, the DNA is TGTGCCAGCAGCCAGTACAGTGGGCAGCCCCAGCATTTT. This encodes CASSQYSGQPQHF.

The CDR3 DNA reads as TGTGCCAGCAGCCCCAGCAGGGGGTGGCAAGGAAAACAGTTCTTC. Amino acids: CASSPSRGWQGKQFF. The chain employs TRBV3-1 and TRBJ2-1; 7 nucleotides align to TRBD1. The J segment lost 13 bases and the V segment lost 4 bases, leaving 16 bases of the junction unmatched. The CDR3 contains 15 residues. The germline V gene encodes CDR1 LGHDT and CDR2 YNNKEL (reference sequence).